Shown below are 24 T cell receptor beta chains from a single sample sequenced in a study of CXCR3-negative and CXCR3-positive naive CD8 T cells. Study conclusions and caveats: CXCR3-expressing naive cells carried TRB CDR3s more hydrophobic than those of CXCR3-negative naive cells.

The antigens these receptors bind are not known. All TRB cDNA libraries came from 5' RACE performed with UMI labels. TCRdb re-called the 5' RACE reads, yielding one record per CDR3 amino acid sequence without DNA. The listing contains under 85,000 distinct CDR3 sequences. Input material: naive CXCR3+ CD8+ T cells from blood. Subset denoted: CD45RO-CCR7+CD27+CD95- naive CD8+ T cells expressing CXCR3 (TNR3+). These receptors were collected from a human donor in good health. Some clones in this sample may be carry-over from other donors' samples.

The chain couples TRBV19 to TRBJ1-1. The CDR3 has 14 residues. The germline V gene encodes CDR1 LNHDA and CDR2 SQIVND (reference sequence). CDR3 protein: CASSIGWENTEAFF. The full variable domain, its missing parts supplied by reference TRBV19 and TRBJ1-1, is DGGITQSPKYLFRKEGQNVTLSCEQNLNHDAMYWYRQDPGQGLRLIYYSQIVNDFQKGDIAEGYSVSREKKESFPLTVTSAQKNPTAFYLCASSIGWENTEAFFGQGTRLTVV.

This chain's CDR3 is CAWSPPKGAGGTEAFF. V usage is TRBV30 and J usage is TRBJ1-1; the TCRdb call, TRBD1, lacks DNA for checking. Germline V gene sequence: CDR1 GTSNPN, CDR2 SVGIG (reference sequence). The CDR3 runs 16 residues.

The CDR3 sequence is CASSEMGQYMNTEAFF. V and J are TRBV2 and TRBJ1-1; TCRdb gives TRBD1 as the D gene, but with no DNA this cannot be confirmed. The CDR3 consists of 16 residues. From germline, CDR1 is SNHLY and CDR2 FYNNEI.

The chain joins TRBV4-3 to TRBJ2-1; TCRdb names TRBD2, which stays unverified in the absence of DNA. Per the germline V gene, CDR1 is LGHNA and CDR2 is YSLEER. This CDR3 is built from 17 residues. The CDR3: CASSQDPGTSGANEQFF.

The rearrangement links TRBV9 to TRBJ2-3; lacking DNA, the TRBD2 call made by TCRdb goes unchecked. This CDR3 region has 15 residues. The germline V gene has CDR1 SGDLS and CDR2 YYNGEE. Here the CDR3 reads CASKDPAGGTDTQYF.

The gene calls are TRBV12-3 or TRBV12-4 and TRBJ2-5; TCRdb's assignment of TRBD2 cannot be checked, as there is no DNA. The CDR3 has 16 amino acids. CDR3: CASSFKRGGTGETQYF.

The chain joins TRBV10-3 to TRBJ2-7; TCRdb designates TRBD1, a call that cannot be tested without DNA. This CDR3 has 14 amino acids. Germline lookup yields CDR1 ENHRY and CDR2 SYGVKD. The CDR3 here is CAISERDGNYEQYF.

This sequence joins TRBV2 and TRBJ1-1; TCRdb's D gene call, TRBD1, goes unchecked for lack of DNA. Germline loops: CDR1 SNHLY, CDR2 FYNNEI. This CDR3 contains 13 residues. The CDR3 loop reads CATLDRGITEAFF.

The CDR3 is CATSDREYEQYF. The chain combines TRBV15 with TRBJ2-7; TCRdb designates TRBD1, a call that cannot be tested without DNA. The V gene's germline CDR1 is LNHNV and CDR2 YYDKDF (reference sequence). The CDR3 is 12 amino acids.

The V call is TRBV7-9, the J call TRBJ1-3. This CDR3 has 17 amino acids. CDR1 and CDR2 from the germline V gene are SEHNR and FQNEAQ (reference sequence). The CDR3 sequence is CASSPMRGQNSGNTIYF. The entire variable domain, with the rest obtained from reference TRBV7-9 and TRBJ1-3, is as follows: DTGVSQNPRHKITKRGQNVTFRCDPISEHNRLYWYRQTLGQGPEFLTYFQNEAQLEKSRLLSDRFSAERPKGSFSTLEIQRTEQGDSAMYLCASSPMRGQNSGNTIYFGEGSWLTVV.

The chain combines TRBV12-3 or TRBV12-4 with TRBJ2-2. The CDR3 runs 14 residues. The CDR3 is CASRPTVNTGELFF.

This rearrangement joins TRBV7-9 to TRBJ2-7; TCRdb lists TRBD2, though no DNA is available to test this call. CDR3 length equals 15 residues. Germline CDR1 reads SEHNR; CDR2 reads FQNEAQ (reference sequence). The CDR3: CASSFKSGETYEQYF.

The chain couples TRBV7-9 to TRBJ2-5; TCRdb picks TRBD1, but there is no DNA to check that call. CDR1 is SEHNR and CDR2 is FQNEAQ in the germline V gene (reference sequence). This CDR3 region has 17 residues. CDR3 sequence: CASSLNFPRDREETQYF.

The gene calls are TRBV29-1 and TRBJ1-5; the TCRdb D gene call, TRBD1, has no DNA to confirm it. The CDR3 extends over 13 amino acids. Germline V CDR1 and CDR2: SQVTM, ANQGSEA. This CDR3 is CSVSGQGNQPQHF.

The rearrangement links TRBV27 to TRBJ2-7. CDR3 length equals 13 residues. Germline V CDR1 and CDR2: MNHEY, SMNVEV (reference sequence). CDR3: CASSLERGYEQYF.

V gene TRBV12-3 or TRBV12-4 combines with J gene TRBJ2-5; TCRdb's D call of TRBD2 is untestable without DNA. The CDR3 has 15 residues. CDR3 protein: CASSHLTRGKETQYF.

The chain links TRBV7-6 to TRBJ1-1; absent DNA, TCRdb's TRBD1 call cannot be checked. CDR1 and CDR2 (germline): SGHVS, FNYEAQ. The CDR3 loop spans 15 amino acids. This chain's CDR3 is CASSSGLGGFAEAFF.

This chain links TRBV11-3 with TRBJ2-1; no DNA is available, so the TRBD1 call from TCRdb remains unchecked. The germline V gene encodes CDR1 SGHNT and CDR2 YENEEA. This CDR3 region has 11 residues. CDR3 loop: CASSLGPIQFF.

This chain uses TRBV7-9 with TRBJ1-1. This CDR3 is built from 11 residues. Germline assignment: CDR1 SEHNR and CDR2 FQNEAQ (reference sequence). CDR3 protein: CASSFRGEAFF.

The V call is TRBV7-2, the J call TRBJ2-7; with no DNA, the TCRdb D assignment of TRBD1 cannot be verified. Germline assignment: CDR1 SGHTA and CDR2 FQGNSA. CDR3 length equals 15 residues. The CDR3 sequence: CASSLASSGFDEQYF.

J is TRBJ2-7 and V is TRBV12-3 or TRBV12-4; TCRdb's assignment of TRBD1 cannot be checked, as there is no DNA. The length of the CDR3 is 13 residues. The CDR3 protein is CASSLVTGYEQYF.

The V call is TRBV10-1, the J call TRBJ2-5; the TRBD2 assignment by TCRdb is unverifiable without DNA. This CDR3 is built from 14 residues. Germline-derived CDR1 and CDR2 are WNHNN and SYGVQD (reference sequence). The CDR3 spells CASSEMAGSETQYF.

This chain joins TRBV5-1 and TRBJ2-1; as DNA is missing, the TRBD1 call by TCRdb cannot be tested. Per germline, CDR1 SGHRS and CDR2 YFSETQ. The CDR3 spans 19 residues. CDR3 protein: CASSSPDSEGVIFDNEQFF.

The chain has TRBV7-2 and TRBJ2-1; with no DNA, the TCRdb D assignment of TRBD1 cannot be verified. Germline V gene data show CDR1 as SGHTA and CDR2 as FQGNSA. This CDR3 spans 15 amino acids. Here the CDR3 reads CASSSPGQGYNEQFF.